This TCR beta chain was profiled in a study of T cells in Graves' hyperthyroidism and ophthalmopathy. This clonotype was counted ten times or more. The antigen is unknown. The J segment lost 8 bases and the V segment lost 5 bases, leaving 12 bases of the junction unmatched. This CDR3 region has 16 residues. Germline CDR1 SGHVS, CDR2 FNYEAQ. Regions amplified from RNA transcripts were the TCR beta CDR3 regions. A first-round RT-PCR of the TCR CDR3 used the HTBI primer set. TCRdb fed the multiplex PCR reads into MiXCR, producing one record per CDR3 protein. The table has roughly 550,000 distinct CDR3 sequences, 15% to 20% seen once. A NOSPECS grade of at least 4, a Clinical Activity Score of at least 3 and duration under 3 months were recorded in ophthalmopathy patients. Patients were excluded because of uncontrolled infection, other autoimmune disease, pregnancy or lactation. Each 10 ml fresh peripheral blood draw supplied the PBMCs.

General observations from the study: Ophthalmopathy was distinguished from stable hyperthyroidism by 13 V-J signatures.

Material: blood. The J gene is TRBJ1-4, the V gene TRBV7-6; 9 nucleotides match TRBD1. This TCR was recovered from a woman in her thirties with Graves' ophthalmopathy. The CDR3 DNA follows: TGTGCCAGCAGCCTAAATCCGGGACAGGGTAACGAAAAACTGTTTTTT. The encoded protein is CASSLNPGQGNEKLFF. Full variable domain (missing parts from reference TRBV7-6 and TRBJ1-4): GAGVSQSPRYKVTKRGQDVALRCDPISGHVSLYWYRQALGQGPEFLTYFNYEAQQDKSGLPNDRFSAERPEGSISTLTIQRTEQRDSAMYRCASSLNPGQGNEKLFFGSGTQLSVL.